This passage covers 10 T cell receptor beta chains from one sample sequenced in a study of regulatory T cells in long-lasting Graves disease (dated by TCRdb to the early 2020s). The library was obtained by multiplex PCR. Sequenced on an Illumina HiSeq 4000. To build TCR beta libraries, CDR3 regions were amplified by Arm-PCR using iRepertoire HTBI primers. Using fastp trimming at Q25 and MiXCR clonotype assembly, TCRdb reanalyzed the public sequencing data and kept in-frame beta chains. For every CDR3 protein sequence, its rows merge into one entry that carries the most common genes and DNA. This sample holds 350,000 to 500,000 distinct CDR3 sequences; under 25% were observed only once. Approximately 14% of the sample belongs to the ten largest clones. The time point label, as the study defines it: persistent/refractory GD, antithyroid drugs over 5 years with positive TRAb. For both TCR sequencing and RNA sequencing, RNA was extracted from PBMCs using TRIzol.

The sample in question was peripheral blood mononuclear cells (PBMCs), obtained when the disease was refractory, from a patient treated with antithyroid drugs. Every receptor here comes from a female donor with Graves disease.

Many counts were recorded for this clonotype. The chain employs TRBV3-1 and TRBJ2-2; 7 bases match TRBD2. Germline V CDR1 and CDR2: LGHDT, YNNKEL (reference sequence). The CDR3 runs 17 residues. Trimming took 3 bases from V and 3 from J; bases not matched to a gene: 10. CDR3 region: CASSHHKQGGYTGELFF. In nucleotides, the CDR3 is TGTGCCAGCAGCCACCACAAGCAGGGAGGGTACACCGGGGAGCTGTTTTTT.

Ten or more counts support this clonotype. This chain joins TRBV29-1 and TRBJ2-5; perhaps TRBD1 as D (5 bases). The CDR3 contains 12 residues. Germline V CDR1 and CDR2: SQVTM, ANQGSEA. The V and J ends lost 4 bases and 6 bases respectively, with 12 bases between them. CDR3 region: CSVVQQGQTQYF. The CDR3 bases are TGCAGCGTTGTACAGCAGGGTCAGACCCAGTACTTC.

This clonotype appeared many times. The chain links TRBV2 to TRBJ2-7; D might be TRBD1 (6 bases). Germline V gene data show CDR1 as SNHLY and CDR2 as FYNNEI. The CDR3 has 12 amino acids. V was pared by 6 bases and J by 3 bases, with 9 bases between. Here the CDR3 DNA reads TGTGCCAGCAGGGACAGCGACTACGAGCAGTACTTC. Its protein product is CASRDSDYEQYF.

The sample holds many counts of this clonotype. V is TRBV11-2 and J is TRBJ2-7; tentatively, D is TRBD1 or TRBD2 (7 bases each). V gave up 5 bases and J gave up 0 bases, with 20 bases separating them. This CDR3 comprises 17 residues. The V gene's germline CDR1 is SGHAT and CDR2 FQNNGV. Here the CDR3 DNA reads TGTGCCAGCAGCCCTGGGACAGCGGGGTATAGCTCCTACGAGCAGTACTTC. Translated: CASSPGTAGYSSYEQYF.

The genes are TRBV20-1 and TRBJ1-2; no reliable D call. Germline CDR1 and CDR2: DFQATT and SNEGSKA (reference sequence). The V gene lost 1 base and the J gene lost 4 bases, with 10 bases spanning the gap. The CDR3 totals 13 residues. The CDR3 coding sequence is TGCAGTGCTAGAGTGGAGGCGACCTATGGCTACACCTTC. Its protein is CSARVEATYGYTF.

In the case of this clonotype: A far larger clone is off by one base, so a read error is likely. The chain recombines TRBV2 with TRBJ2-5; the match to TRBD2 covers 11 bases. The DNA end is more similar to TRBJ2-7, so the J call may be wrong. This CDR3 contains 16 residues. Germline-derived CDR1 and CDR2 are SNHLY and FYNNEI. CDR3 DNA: TGTGCCAGCAGTGAAGCTAAACTAGCGGGAGCCTGCGAGCAGTACTTC. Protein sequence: CASSEAKLAGACEQYF.

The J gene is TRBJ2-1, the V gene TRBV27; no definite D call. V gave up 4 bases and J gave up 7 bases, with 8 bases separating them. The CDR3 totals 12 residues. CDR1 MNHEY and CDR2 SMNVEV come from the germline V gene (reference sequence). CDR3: CASSSRWNEQFF. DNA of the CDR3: TGTGCCAGCAGTTCGAGGTGGAATGAGCAGTTCTTC.

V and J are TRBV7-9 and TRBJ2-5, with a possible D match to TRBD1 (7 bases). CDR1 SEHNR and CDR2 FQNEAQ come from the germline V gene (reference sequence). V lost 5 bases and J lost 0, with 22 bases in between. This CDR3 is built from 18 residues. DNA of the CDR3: TGTGCCAGCAGCCGAGGATCGGGGGACAGAGCGTACCAAGAGACCCAGTACTTC. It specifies CASSRGSGDRAYQETQYF.

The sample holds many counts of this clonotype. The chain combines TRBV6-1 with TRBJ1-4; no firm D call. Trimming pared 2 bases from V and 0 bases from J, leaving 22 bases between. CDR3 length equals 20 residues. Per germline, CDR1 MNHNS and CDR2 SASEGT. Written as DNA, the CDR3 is TGTGCCAGCAGTGAAACGATTTTGGCGCGGATCCTTGCAACTAATGAAAAACTGTTTTTT. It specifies CASSETILARILATNEKLFF.

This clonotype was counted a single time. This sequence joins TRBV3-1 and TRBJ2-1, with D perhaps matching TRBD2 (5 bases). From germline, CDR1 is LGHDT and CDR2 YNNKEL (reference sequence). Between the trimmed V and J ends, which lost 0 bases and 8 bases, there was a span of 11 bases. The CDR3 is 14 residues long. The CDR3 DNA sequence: TGTGCCAGCAGCCAAGAGGGAGTTACGGATGAGCAGTTCTTC. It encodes CASSQEGVTDEQFF.